This entry is about one TCR beta chain. In this sample, this clone turned up many times. Its target antigen remains unknown. No much larger clone exists at a distance of one base, and base qualities are not known. The sample comes from a study of metastatic and nonmetastatic thyroid tumors (dated by TCRdb to the early 2020s). Regarding the complete study: Repertoires were compared across peripheral blood and tumor or nodule tissue samples from malignant and benign thyroid patients.

What the study reported, not specific to this receptor: In both blood and tumor samples, malignant tumors were reported to have significantly higher TCR beta diversity than benign nodules.

The method was PCR. This sample was sequenced with an Illumina HiSeq 4000. High-throughput sequencing was used to profile the TCR beta-chain CDR3 region of each patient. Per the source publication's procedure: A classifier to discriminate distant-metastatic papillary thyroid cancer patients was built from CDR3 differences across clinicopathological groups. The Shannon index was used to assess repertoire diversity, and the Morisita-Horn index was used to assess tumor-blood repertoire similarity. TCRdb cleaned the public reads at Q25 with fastp, built clones with MiXCR and kept in-frame beta chains. The V and J calls reflect TCRdb's pipeline rather than the authors' work. This sample gives under 30,000 clones in total; 4% to 5% of them show up just once. Of the sample, under 25% falls within the top ten clones. Before undergoing thyroid surgery, none of the patients had been given any kind of treatment. The study retrospectively analysed patient clinical samples collected from the early 2010s to the late 2010s using T-cell receptor beta sequencing.

From cysteine to phenylalanine, the CDR3 is 15 amino acids long. Only CDR3 DNA remains: 45 bases, in frame from the first base. The germline V gene supplies CDR1 MGHRA and CDR2 YSYEKL. V has 2 bases trimmed and J has 3 bases trimmed; junction bases matching no gene number 4. This sequence was found in a female donor with papillary thyroid cancer or a benign thyroid nodule (not recorded which). Some clones in this sample may be carry-over from other donors' samples. Sequencing was done on a sample of blood. The sequence is built from TRBV4-1 and TRBJ2-7; 10 nucleotides in the junction match TRBD1. The CDR3 reads as follows: CASSQLGQGIYEQYF. The sequence in DNA is TGCGCCAGCAGCCAATTGGGACAGGGGATCTACGAGCAGTACTTC.